The T cell receptor beta chain described here comes from a study of blood T cells in healthy people across ages. Regarding this clonotype: Its specificity is not known.

General study points: Greater diversity and more naive CD4+ cells were seen in long-lived donors than in aged donors.

Germline V gives CDR1 MNHEY, CDR2 SVGEGT. After removal of 9 bases from V and 0 bases from J, the junction contained 4 bases not matched to a gene. CDR3 length: 14 amino acids. For every donor, a draw yielded ten milliliters of peripheral blood. They isolated at least 7 million PBMCs from each sample. Sample-barcoded 5' priming and a J-beta primer mix drove a second PCR of about 7 to 12 cycles. TCRdb reprocessed the 5' RACE reads with MiXCR, giving one entry per CDR3 protein. This sample has about 1.8 million distinct CDR3 sequences; about 50% occur once, and the top ten carry less than 2.5%. The sample was blood. The genes are TRBV6-2 or TRBV6-3 and TRBJ2-7; 11 nucleotides agree with TRBD2. This TCR derives from a woman aged 35 to 49 in good health. This CDR3 reads CARKGTSGSYEQYF. In DNA form, the CDR3 reads TGTGCCAGGAAAGGGACTAGCGGCTCCTACGAGCAGTACTTC.